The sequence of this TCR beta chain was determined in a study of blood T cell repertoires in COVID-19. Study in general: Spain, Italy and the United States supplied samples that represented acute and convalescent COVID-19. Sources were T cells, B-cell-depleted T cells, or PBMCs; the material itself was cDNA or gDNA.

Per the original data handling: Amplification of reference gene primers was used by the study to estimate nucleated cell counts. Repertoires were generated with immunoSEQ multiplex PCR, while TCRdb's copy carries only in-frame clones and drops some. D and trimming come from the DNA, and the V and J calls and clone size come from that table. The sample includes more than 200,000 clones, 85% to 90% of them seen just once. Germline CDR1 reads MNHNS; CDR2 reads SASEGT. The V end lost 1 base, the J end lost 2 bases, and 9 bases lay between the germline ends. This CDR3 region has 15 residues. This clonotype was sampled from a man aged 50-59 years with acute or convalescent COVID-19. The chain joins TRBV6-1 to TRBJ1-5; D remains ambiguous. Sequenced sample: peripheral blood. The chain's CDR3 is CASSEDRGGNQPQHF. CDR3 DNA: TGTGCCAGCAGTGAAGACCGGGGTGGCAATCAGCCCCAGCATTTT.